This T cell receptor beta chain was identified in a study of identical twins. This CDR3 spans 14 amino acids. Germline V gene sequence: CDR1 LGHNA, CDR2 YSLEER. The V end lost 0 bases, the J end lost 4 bases, and 9 bases lay between the germline ends. MiXCR was run by TCRdb on the 5' RACE reads, yielding one entry per CDR3 protein. The sample holds approximately 190,000 distinct CDR3 sequences, approximately 15% seen once. The same specimen was also included in a second study, on T cells expressing NK-cell markers.

Sequenced: CD8+ T cells sorted from blood. The chain is built from TRBV4-3 and TRBJ1-1; unclear D gene. The sequence derives from a woman aged 18-29 years in good health. The CDR3 DNA reads TGCGCCAGCAGCCAAGAGGGAAGGGTCACTGAAGCTTTCTTT. It codes for CASSQEGRVTEAFF.